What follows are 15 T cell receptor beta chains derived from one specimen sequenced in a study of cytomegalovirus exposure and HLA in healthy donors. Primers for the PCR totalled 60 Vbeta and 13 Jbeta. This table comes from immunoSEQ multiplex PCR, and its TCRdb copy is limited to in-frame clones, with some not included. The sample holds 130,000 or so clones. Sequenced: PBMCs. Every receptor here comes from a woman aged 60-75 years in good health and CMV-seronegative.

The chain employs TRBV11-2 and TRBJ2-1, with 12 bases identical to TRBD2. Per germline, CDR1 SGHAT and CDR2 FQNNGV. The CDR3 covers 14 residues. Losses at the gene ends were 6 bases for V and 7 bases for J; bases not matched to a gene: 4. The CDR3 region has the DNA TGTGCCAGCAGGCGACTAGCGGGAGAGAATGAGCAGTTCTTC. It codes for CASRRLAGENEQFF.

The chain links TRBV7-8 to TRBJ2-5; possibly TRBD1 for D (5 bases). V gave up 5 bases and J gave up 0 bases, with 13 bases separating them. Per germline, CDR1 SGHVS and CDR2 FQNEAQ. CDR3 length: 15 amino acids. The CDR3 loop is CASSPRQPYQETQYF. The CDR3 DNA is TGTGCCAGCAGCCCTCGACAGCCGTACCAAGAGACCCAGTACTTC.

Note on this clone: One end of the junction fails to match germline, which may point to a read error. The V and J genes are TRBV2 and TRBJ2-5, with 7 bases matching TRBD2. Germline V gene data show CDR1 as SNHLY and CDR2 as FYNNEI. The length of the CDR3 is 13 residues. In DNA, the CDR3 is TGTGCCAGCAGCGAAGGACTAGACGGGACCCAGTACTTC. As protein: CASSEGLDGTQYF.

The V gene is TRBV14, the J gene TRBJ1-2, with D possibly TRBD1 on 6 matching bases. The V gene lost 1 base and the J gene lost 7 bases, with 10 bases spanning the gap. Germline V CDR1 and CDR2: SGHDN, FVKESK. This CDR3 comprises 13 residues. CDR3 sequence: CASSQGGGPGYTF. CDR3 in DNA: TGTGCCAGCAGCCAAGGGGGGGGCCCTGGCTACACCTTC.

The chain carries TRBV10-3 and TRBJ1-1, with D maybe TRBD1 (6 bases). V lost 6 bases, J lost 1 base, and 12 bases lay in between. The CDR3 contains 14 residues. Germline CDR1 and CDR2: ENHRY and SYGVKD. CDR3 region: CAIRKTGENTEAFF. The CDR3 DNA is TGTGCCATCAGAAAGACAGGAGAGAACACTGAAGCTTTCTTT.

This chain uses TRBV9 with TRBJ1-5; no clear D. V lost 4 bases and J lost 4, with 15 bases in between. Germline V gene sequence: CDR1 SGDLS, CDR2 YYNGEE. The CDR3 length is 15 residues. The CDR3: CASSPEGGRNQPQHF. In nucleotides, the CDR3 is TGTGCCAGCAGCCCCGAGGGAGGCAGAAATCAGCCCCAGCATTTT.

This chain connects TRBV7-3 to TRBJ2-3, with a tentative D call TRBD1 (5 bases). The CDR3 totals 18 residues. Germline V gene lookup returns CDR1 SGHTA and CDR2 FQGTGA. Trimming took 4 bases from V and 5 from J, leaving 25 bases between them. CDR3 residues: CASSSPNRSRGSKDTQYF. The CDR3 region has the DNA TGTGCCAGCAGCTCACCTAACAGGAGTAGGGGTTCTAAAGATACGCAGTATTTT.

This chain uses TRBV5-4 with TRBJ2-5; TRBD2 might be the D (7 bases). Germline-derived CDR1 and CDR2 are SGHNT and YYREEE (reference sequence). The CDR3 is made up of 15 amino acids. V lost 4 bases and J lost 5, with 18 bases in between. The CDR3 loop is CASSPPLGGAETQYF. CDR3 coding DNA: TGTGCCAGCAGCCCTCCTCTTGGGGGGGCGGAGACCCAGTACTTC. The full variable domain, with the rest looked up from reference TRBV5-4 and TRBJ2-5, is ETGVTQSPTHLIKTRGQQVTLRCSSQSGHNTVSWYQQALGQGPQFIFQYYREEENGRGNFPPRFSGLQFPNYSSELNVNALELDDSALYLCASSPPLGGAETQYFGPGTRLLVL.

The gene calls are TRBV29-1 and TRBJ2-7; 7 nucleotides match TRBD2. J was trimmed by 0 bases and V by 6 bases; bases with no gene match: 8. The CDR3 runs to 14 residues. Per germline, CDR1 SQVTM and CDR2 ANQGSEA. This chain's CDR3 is CSVGVRGSSYEQYF. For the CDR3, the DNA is TGCAGCGTCGGTGTGCGGGGGAGCTCCTACGAGCAGTACTTC.

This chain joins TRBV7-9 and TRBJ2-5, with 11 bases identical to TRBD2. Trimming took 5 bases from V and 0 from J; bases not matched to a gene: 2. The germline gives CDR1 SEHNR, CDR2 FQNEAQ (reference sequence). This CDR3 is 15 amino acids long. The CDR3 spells CASSPLAGDQETQYF. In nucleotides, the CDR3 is TGTGCCAGCAGCCCACTAGCGGGGGACCAAGAGACCCAGTACTTC.

In DNA, the CDR3 is TGTGCCAGCAGCCCTCCTGGGCAGGGGCCTTACAATGAGCAGTTCTTC. This gives the protein CASSPPGQGPYNEQFF. The chain links TRBV5-4 to TRBJ2-1; possibly TRBD1 for D (6 bases). With 4 bases removed from V and 4 bases from J, the gap between germline ends came to 18 bases. Germline loops: CDR1 SGHNT, CDR2 YYREEE (reference sequence). The CDR3 spans 16 residues.

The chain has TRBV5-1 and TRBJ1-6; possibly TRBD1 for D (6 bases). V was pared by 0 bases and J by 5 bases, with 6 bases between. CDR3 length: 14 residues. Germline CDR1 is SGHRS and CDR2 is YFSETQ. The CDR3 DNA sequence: TGCGCCAGCAGCTTGGGACAGGATAATTCACCCCTCCACTTT. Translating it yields CASSLGQDNSPLHF. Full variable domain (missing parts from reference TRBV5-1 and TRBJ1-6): KAGVTQTPRYLIKTRGQQVTLSCSPISGHRSVSWYQQTPGQGLQFLFEYFSETQRNKGNFPGRFSGRQFSNSRSEMNVSTLELGDSALYLCASSLGQDNSPLHFGNGTRLTVT.

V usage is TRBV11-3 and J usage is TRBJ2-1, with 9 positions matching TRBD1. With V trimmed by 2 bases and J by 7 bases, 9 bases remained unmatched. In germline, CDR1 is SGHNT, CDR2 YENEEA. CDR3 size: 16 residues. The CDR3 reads CASSLSGTGIRNEQFF. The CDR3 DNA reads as TGTGCCAGCAGCTTATCGGGGACAGGGATTAGGAATGAGCAGTTCTTC.

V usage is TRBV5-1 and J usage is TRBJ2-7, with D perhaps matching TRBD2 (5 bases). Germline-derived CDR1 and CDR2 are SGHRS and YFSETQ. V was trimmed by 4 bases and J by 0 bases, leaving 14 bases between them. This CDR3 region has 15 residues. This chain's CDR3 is CASSPEVGNSYEQYF. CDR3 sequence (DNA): TGCGCCAGCAGCCCGGAGGTAGGGAACTCCTACGAGCAGTACTTC.

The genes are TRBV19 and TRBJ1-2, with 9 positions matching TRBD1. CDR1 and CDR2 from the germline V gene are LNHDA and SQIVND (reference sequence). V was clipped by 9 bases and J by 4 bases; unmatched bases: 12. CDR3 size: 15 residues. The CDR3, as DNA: TGTGCCAGAAAAACACAGGGGGCGCGGGGCTATGGCTACACCTTC. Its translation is CARKTQGARGYGYTF.